This T cell receptor (beta chain) was identified during a study of T cell repertoires in cytomegalovirus infection (dated by TCRdb to between 2018 and 2020). For the study in its entirety: Recently identified HLA-C-restricted CMV epitopes, whose presentation resists viral immunomodulation, were targeted by peptide stimulations together with well-studied HLA-B-restricted epitopes. Donor HLA type was relevant to the analysis, as public TCR beta signatures indicated carriage of CMV infection together with the matching HLA type.

The CDR3 starts with the cysteine, ends with the phenylalanine, and has 14 residues. Solely the CDR3 DNA is kept, with 42 bases framed from the first base. V lost 6 bases and J lost 3 bases, and the count of bases not matched to a germline gene is 6. Findings and caveats that apply to the study as a whole: The ex vivo response was dominated by HLA-C-restricted CMV-specific TCR beta clonotypes, which also provided the single most frequent clonotype in two of eight donors. Cumulative frequency of public TCR beta family members discriminated carriers of CMV infection plus the relevant HLA type in this cohort and an independent roughly 340-donor cohort.

Remarks on this clonotype: Its specific antigen is unknown. No base quality values were provided; no much bigger clone lies one nucleotide off.

The treatment or condition label for this specimen denotes: in vitro stimulation with specific CMV peptide epitopes to enrich CMV-specific T cells. Sequencing was carried out with an Illumina HiSeq 1500. TCRdb ran its own pipeline on the public reads, namely fastp trimming at Q25 and MiXCR clone calling, and kept in-frame beta chains. Entries that share a CDR3 protein sequence are merged under the most common genes and DNA. The sample includes about 920,000 distinct CDR3 sequences, with 30% to 40% observed a single time. The top ten clonotypes cover roughly 13% of the sample. The sample consisted of cultured CD8+ T cells from PBMCs, taken from culture after CMV antigen stimulation. Recombination linked TRBV12-3 or TRBV12-4 to TRBJ2-7, and 9 junctional nucleotides match TRBD1. This clonotype originated in a human donor in good health (CMV status not recorded). Some clones in this sample may be carry-over from other donors' samples. The base sequence is TGTGCCAGCAGCCATCCGGGACAGGGCTACGAGCAGTACTTC. Translated, this is CASSHPGQGYEQYF.